This paragraph reports one T cell receptor (beta chain). Its target is unknown. Assay used: immunoSEQ multiplex PCR; TCRdb lists only in-frame clones, some missing. Among some 110,000 clones listed, 88% were seen once. These data are taken from a study of T cell responses to AZD1222 COVID-19 vaccine. Whole-study findings and limits: Clonal diversity was possibly underestimated, and white British individuals and females predominated among donors. Compared with day 0, the breadth and depth of the Spike-specific TCR repertoire rose significantly after two doses of AZD1222. Repertoire sampling was restricted to post-peak T cell response timepoints.

This CDR3 is built from 15 residues. Per germline, CDR1 SGHTA and CDR2 FQGNSA. The ends lost 5 bases at V and 7 bases at J; junction bases unmatched: 11. The chain employs TRBV7-2 and TRBJ2-1; the match to TRBD1 covers 7 bases. The source was peripheral blood, collected on day 0 of AZD1222 vaccination. This clonotype was obtained from an adult in good health. The CDR3 here is CASSEDRQGLNEQFF. In DNA, the CDR3 is TGTGCCAGCAGCGAAGACAGACAGGGATTGAATGAGCAGTTCTTC.